This TCR beta chain was identified in a study of cytomegalovirus exposure and HLA in healthy donors. Of note for this clone: Its antigen is unknown.

Study findings and constraints: An apparent linkage of common viral pathogens to several of the most significant clusters emerged in a later analysis. Rare TCR sequences dominated, though some public TCRs recurred in many donors. Reports indicated that the classifier achieved high specificity and sensitivity in diagnosing cytomegalovirus status.

The primer mix had 60 Vbeta and 13 Jbeta primers. Sequencing used immunoSEQ multiplex PCR; TCRdb keeps in-frame clones, though not all of them. This table lists about 160,000 clones. This sequence was found in a woman in her sixties or seventies in good health and CMV-seronegative. Sequencing was performed on PBMCs.

The CDR3 region has the DNA TGCGCCAGCAGCCCAACAGGTACGGGCTACGAGCAGTACTTC. Translated: CASSPTGTGYEQYF. The gene calls are TRBV5-1 and TRBJ2-7; D perhaps matches TRBD1 (5 bases). The CDR3 runs 14 residues. Looked up from germline, CDR1 is SGHRS and CDR2 is YFSETQ. V lost 4 bases to trimming and J lost 3 bases, with 14 bases between them.